Listed below are T cell receptor beta chains from one sample, sequenced in a study of blood T cells in healthy people across ages. TCRdb re-called the 5' RACE reads with MiXCR, one entry per CDR3 protein. The table records around 780,000 distinct CDR3 sequences, roughly 25% of them present only once. These data also featured in a second study, about T cells of mothers and their children.

What was sequenced was blood. These receptors all stem from a boy younger than 18 in good health. CDR3s include the opening cysteine and the closing phenylalanine or tryptophan. Each record gives: CDR3 DNA, CDR3 protein, V gene, D gene, clone size, J gene, CDR3 length. A D gene is named only where the DNA matches it firmly. Clone size is stated in some rows and not others, as once, few, many or a class when expanded.

DNA: TGTGCCAGCAGTCTTGCGGGACAGGGAACCTACGAGCAGTACTTC
CDR3: CASSLAGQGTYEQYF
V: TRBV27
D: TRBD1
size: NA
J: TRBJ2-7
length: 15

DNA: TGTGCCAGCAGTTCGCCTAGTGGACAGGGGAACGAAAAACTGTTTTTT
CDR3: CASSSPSGQGNEKLFF
V: TRBV27
D: TRBD1
size: NA
J: TRBJ1-4
length: 16

DNA: TGTGCCAGCAGCTTTGGTGGCCTAGAAGCTTTCTTT
CDR3: CASSFGGLEAFF
V: TRBV7-9
D: NA
size: NA
J: TRBJ1-1
length: 12

DNA: TGTGCCAGCAGCCAAAGGCAAACCTACGAGCAGTACTTC
CDR3: CASSQRQTYEQYF
V: TRBV7-9
D: NA
size: NA
J: TRBJ2-7
length: 13

DNA: TGCAGCGTTGAGAGGGATGGGGGGGTGAACACTGAAGCTTTCTTT
CDR3: CSVERDGGVNTEAFF
V: TRBV29-1
D: NA
size: few
J: TRBJ1-1
length: 15

DNA: TGTGCCACCAGTGATCCCGGGACATCAGCGTCCCGGTACTTC
CDR3: CATSDPGTSASRYF
V: TRBV24-1
D: NA
size: NA
J: TRBJ2-5
length: 14

DNA: TGCGCCAGCAGCTGGACCTGGGACAGGGTAAAGGAGACCCAGTACTTC
CDR3: CASSWTWDRVKETQYF
V: TRBV7-9
D: TRBD1
size: few
J: TRBJ2-5
length: 16

DNA: TGCAGCGTGGGTAGCGGGGGGCCCTACGAGCAGTACTTC
CDR3: CSVGSGGPYEQYF
V: TRBV29-1
D: TRBD2
size: few
J: TRBJ2-7
length: 13

DNA: TGCGCCAGCAGCTTGGCGGGGGGAGGGCCCGGTACGCAGTATTTT
CDR3: CASSLAGGGPGTQYF
V: TRBV5-1
D: TRBD2
size: few
J: TRBJ2-3
length: 15

DNA: TGTGCCAGCAGCAATCGGCCAGGGGGTGAGAACAATGAGCAGTTCTTC
CDR3: CASSNRPGGENNEQFF
V: TRBV12-3/TRBV12-4
D: TRBD1
size: few
J: TRBJ2-1
length: 16

DNA: TGTGCCAGCAGAGCGGGGCCCTCCTACGAGCAGTACTTC
CDR3: CASRAGPSYEQYF
V: TRBV6-1
D: TRBD2
size: NA
J: TRBJ2-7
length: 13

DNA: TGTGCCAGCAGTGGGACGACAGGGATCCTTAACAATGAGCAGTTCTTC
CDR3: CASSGTTGILNNEQFF
V: TRBV2
D: TRBD1
size: few
J: TRBJ2-1
length: 16

DNA: TGTGCCAGCAGCCCTGGGACTAGCGGGGGGGAGGAGCAGTTCTTC
CDR3: CASSPGTSGGEEQFF
V: TRBV7-3
D: TRBD2
size: NA
J: TRBJ2-1
length: 15